The 21 T cell receptor beta chains listed next were all sequenced from one sample in a study of shared clonotypes between healthy human individuals. CD8 cells classed as naive were CD45RO-negative and positively selected for CCR7, excluding terminally differentiated effector memory CD45RA+ cells. The table came from immunoSEQ multiplex PCR; TCRdb's copy has only in-frame clones and leaves some out. Among 2 million to 2.5 million clones listed, approximately 94% were seen once. Sequencing used naive CD8+ T cells sorted from blood. The receptors were sampled from a man aged 18-30 years in good health.

This rearrangement joins TRBV5-8 to TRBJ2-7; 13 bases map to TRBD2. The germline V gene encodes CDR1 SGHTS and CDR2 YDEGEE. The CDR3 runs to 15 residues. Unmatched junction bases numbered 8, after V lost 5 bases and J lost 6 bases. For the CDR3, the DNA is TGTGCCAGCAGTTACGGACTAGCGGGGGATGGCGAGCAGTACTTC. Its protein is CASSYGLAGDGEQYF.

The gene calls are TRBV27 and TRBJ2-2, with TRBD1 as a possible D gene (5 bases). The CDR3 has 16 residues. The germline V and J ends were trimmed by 5 bases and 2 bases, with 15 bases remaining between them. Germline V gives CDR1 MNHEY, CDR2 SMNVEV (reference sequence). The CDR3 coding sequence is TGTGCCAGCAGTACCACCAGGGCGCGAAACACCGGGGAGCTGTTTTTT. Encoded protein: CASSTTRARNTGELFF.

CDR3 sequence: CASSCLTYEQYF. The CDR3, as DNA: TGCGCCAGCAGCTGCCTCACTTACGAGCAGTACTTC. The chain is built from TRBV5-1 and TRBJ2-7, with D hard to call. The CDR3 loop spans 12 amino acids. Trimming took off 3 bases at V and 4 bases at J, with 8 bases between the two ends. Germline V CDR1 and CDR2: SGHRS, YFSETQ.

Concerning this clone itself: This sample includes further DNA sequences coding for the same CDR3. The chain combines TRBV7-9 with TRBJ1-1; TRBD1 matches at 8 bases. The germline gives CDR1 SEHNR, CDR2 FQNEAQ (reference sequence). V lost 0 bases and J lost 5; bases outside the gene matches: 5. The CDR3 contains 15 residues. The CDR3 DNA follows: TGTGCCAGCAGCTTAGCGCAGGGGGCGCGAACTGAAGCTTTCTTT. It yields the protein CASSLAQGARTEAFF. Full variable domain (missing parts from reference TRBV7-9 and TRBJ1-1): DTGVSQNPRHKITKRGQNVTFRCDPISEHNRLYWYRQTLGQGPEFLTYFQNEAQLEKSRLLSDRFSAERPKGSFSTLEIQRTEQGDSAMYLCASSLAQGARTEAFFGQGTRLTVV.

This clone was counted once. The sample holds other DNA sequences that translate to the same CDR3. The gene calls are TRBV6-5 and TRBJ1-1; TRBD1 might be the D (5 bases). This CDR3 is built from 13 residues. Per the germline V gene, CDR1 is MNHEY and CDR2 is SVGAGI. Trimming pared 7 bases from V and 1 base from J, leaving 10 bases between. The chain's CDR3 is CASTSGGNTEAFF. DNA for the CDR3: TGTGCCAGCACCTCGGGGGGGAACACTGAAGCTTTCTTT.

The chain is built from TRBV7-6 and TRBJ2-2; possibly TRBD1 or TRBD2 for D (5 bases each). The CDR3 runs to 14 residues. Trimming removed 1 base at V and 6 bases at J, with 9 bases between. Germline V gene sequence: CDR1 SGHVS, CDR2 FNYEAQ. The CDR3 sequence: CASSLGGAPGELFF. The CDR3, as DNA: TGTGCCAGCAGCTTAGGAGGGGCGCCCGGGGAGCTGTTTTTT. Looking up the rest from reference TRBV7-6 and TRBJ2-2 gives the full variable domain: GAGVSQSPRYKVTKRGQDVALRCDPISGHVSLYWYRQALGQGPEFLTYFNYEAQQDKSGLPNDRFSAERPEGSISTLTIQRTEQRDSAMYRCASSLGGAPGELFFGEGSRLTVL.

Written as DNA, the CDR3 is TGCGCCAGCAGCCCGGGGCGCTCCCCGGGCCTGCAGTATTTT. This translates into CASSPGRSPGLQYF. This chain links TRBV4-1 with TRBJ2-3, with D tentatively TRBD1 or TRBD2 (5 bases each). Looked up from germline, CDR1 is MGHRA and CDR2 is YSYEKL. This CDR3 has 14 residues. The V gene lost 4 bases and the J gene lost 11 bases, with 19 bases spanning the gap.

CDR3 amino acids: CASQDTGEQYF. CDR3 coding DNA: TGCGCCAGCCAGGACACGGGCGAGCAGTACTTC. The V call is TRBV4-3, the J call TRBJ2-7, with D maybe TRBD1 (5 bases). V lost 8 bases and J lost 6, with 11 bases in between. This CDR3 is 11 amino acids long. Germline assignment: CDR1 LGHNA and CDR2 YSLEER.

CDR3 DNA sequence: TGTGCCAGCAGCGTAGAGGCAGGGGCACCTGAGCAGTTCTTC. The encoded protein is CASSVEAGAPEQFF. This chain joins TRBV9 and TRBJ2-1; D may be TRBD1 (6 bases). The CDR3 spans 14 residues. V shed 0 bases and J shed 9 bases, with 13 bases lying between them. Per germline, CDR1 SGDLS and CDR2 YYNGEE.

Remarks on this clone: The sample holds other DNA sequences that translate to the same CDR3. This chain's CDR3 is CASSLEGGLGEKLFF. CDR3 nucleotide sequence: TGCGCCAGCAGCTTGGAGGGGGGACTCGGGGAAAAACTGTTTTTT. V is TRBV5-1 and J is TRBJ1-4, with D perhaps matching TRBD1 (6 bases). Germline V CDR1 and CDR2: SGHRS, YFSETQ. The germline V and J ends were trimmed by 0 bases and 8 bases, with 14 bases remaining between them. The length of the CDR3 is 15 residues.

This clone was recorded once. The chain joins TRBV6-5 to TRBJ1-2; possible D gene TRBD1, 6 bases. V gave up 0 bases and J gave up 4 bases, with 15 bases separating them. Germline CDR1 MNHEY, CDR2 SVGAGI. The CDR3 has 16 residues. The CDR3 reads CASSYSETGTPYGYTF. DNA of the CDR3: TGTGCCAGCAGTTACTCGGAAACAGGGACACCCTATGGCTACACCTTC.

The rearrangement joins TRBV7-9 to TRBJ2-2; 7 positions match TRBD1. Per germline, CDR1 SEHNR and CDR2 FQNEAQ (reference sequence). Unmatched junction bases numbered 12, after V lost 4 bases and J lost 4 bases. The CDR3 spans 17 residues. This CDR3 is CASSWRTGQRSTGELFF. As DNA, the CDR3 is TGTGCCAGCAGCTGGAGAACGGGACAGCGAAGCACCGGGGAGCTGTTTTTT.

As regards this clone: Other DNA sequences of this sample code for an identical CDR3. The chain employs TRBV13 and TRBJ1-1; D remains unclear. The CDR3 sequence is 13 residues long. V was clipped by 0 bases and J by 0 bases, with 2 bases between them. Germline V gene sequence: CDR1 PRHDT, CDR2 FYEKMQ (reference sequence). CDR3 sequence reads: CASSLGVNTEAFF. The CDR3 DNA sequence: TGTGCCAGCAGCTTAGGCGTGAACACTGAAGCTTTCTTT. The whole variable domain, remainder taken from reference TRBV13 and TRBJ1-1, is AAGVIQSPRHLIKEKRETATLKCYPIPRHDTVYWYQQGPGQDPQFLISFYEKMQSDKGSIPDRFSAQQFSDYHSELNMSSLELGDSALYFCASSLGVNTEAFFGQGTRLTVV.

This chain joins TRBV2 and TRBJ2-1; possibly TRBD2 for D (6 bases). The CDR3 is 15 residues long. From germline, CDR1 is SNHLY and CDR2 FYNNEI. V lost 11 bases, J lost 1 base, and 18 bases lay in between. CDR3 nucleotides: TGTGCCGCCCTACCCAACGGGAGATCCTACAATGAGCAGTTCTTC. This encodes CAALPNGRSYNEQFF.

This chain connects TRBV6-6 to TRBJ2-7; 9 nucleotides line up with TRBD1. Trimming removed 7 bases from V and 3 bases from J; junction bases left unmatched: 7. This CDR3 has 14 residues. Per the germline V gene, CDR1 is MNHNY and CDR2 is SVGAGI (reference sequence). The CDR3 sequence is CASTTLGQGYEQYF. CDR3 sequence (DNA): TGTGCCAGCACTACTTTGGGACAGGGCTACGAGCAGTACTTC.

This chain joins TRBV10-3 and TRBJ2-3, with D uncertain. Trimming removed 2 bases at V and 2 bases at J, with 5 bases between. Germline V gene sequence: CDR1 ENHRY, CDR2 SYGVKD. The length of the CDR3 is 13 residues. The CDR3 DNA reads TGTGCCATCAGTGAGACGGTCACAGATACGCAGTATTTT. This gives the protein CAISETVTDTQYF.

A single count supports this clone. The gene calls are TRBV7-6 and TRBJ2-3; D remains ambiguous. Trimming stripped 5 bases from V and 2 bases from J, with 17 bases between. This CDR3 has 16 amino acids. Looked up from germline, CDR1 is SGHVS and CDR2 is FNYEAQ. CDR3 region: CASSPRQFSLTDTQYF. DNA of the CDR3: TGTGCCAGCAGCCCCAGGCAGTTCTCACTCACAGATACGCAGTATTTT. The complete variable domain, with remaining parts taken from reference TRBV7-6 and TRBJ2-3, reads GAGVSQSPRYKVTKRGQDVALRCDPISGHVSLYWYRQALGQGPEFLTYFNYEAQQDKSGLPNDRFSAERPEGSISTLTIQRTEQRDSAMYRCASSPRQFSLTDTQYFGPGTRLTVL.

The gene calls are TRBV19 and TRBJ2-7; D tentatively reads TRBD1 or TRBD2 (6 bases each). CDR1 and CDR2 (germline): LNHDA, SQIVND (reference sequence). Trimming pared 5 bases from V and 4 bases from J, leaving 18 bases between. This CDR3 region has 15 residues. Written as DNA, the CDR3 is TGTGCCAGTAGTCCTTCCTTAGGAGGGGGGTACGAGCAGTACTTC. Protein: CASSPSLGGGYEQYF.

This chain connects TRBV4-1 to TRBJ1-5, with D unresolved. The CDR3 spans 13 residues. Germline CDR1 is MGHRA and CDR2 is YSYEKL. Trimming removed 1 base from V and 4 bases from J, with 5 bases in between. CDR3 sequence: CASSQAENQPQHF. Here the CDR3 DNA reads TGCGCCAGCAGCCAAGCCGAAAATCAGCCCCAGCATTTT.

This chain links TRBV27 with TRBJ1-1; 10 nucleotides align to TRBD1. CDR1 and CDR2 (germline): MNHEY, SMNVEV (reference sequence). Trimming cost V 3 bases and J 9 bases; bases outside gene matches: 7. The CDR3 covers 14 residues. The CDR3 DNA reads TGTGCCAGCAGTTTTTGGGGGACAGGGGTAAAAGCTTTCTTT. It codes for CASSFWGTGVKAFF.

A note on this clone: This CDR3 is also generated by other DNA sequences in the sample. The J gene is TRBJ1-1, the V gene TRBV27, with TRBD1 as a possible D gene (5 bases). The CDR3 covers 13 residues. V shed 2 bases and J shed 5 bases, with 9 bases lying between them. Looked up from germline, CDR1 is MNHEY and CDR2 is SMNVEV (reference sequence). The CDR3 here is CASSLGGLTEAFF. The CDR3, as DNA: TGTGCCAGCAGTTTAGGGGGGTTGACTGAAGCTTTCTTT.